The T cell receptor (beta chain) described here comes from a study of cytomegalovirus exposure and HLA in healthy donors. CDR3 length: 13 amino acids. Looked up from germline, CDR1 is SGHVS and CDR2 is FNYEAQ. The junction had 3 bases not matched to a gene; V was cut back by 5 bases and J by 6 bases. This clone was detected a few times. The primer mix had 60 Vbeta and 13 Jbeta primers. The repertoire was sequenced with immunoSEQ multiplex PCR; TCRdb's copy has only in-frame clones and lacks some. In the table there are around 140,000 clones, approximately 57% of which are singletons. The chain has TRBV7-6 and TRBJ2-2; 7 nucleotides agree with TRBD2. What was sequenced was PBMCs. This sequence originates from a male donor in good health and CMV-seronegative. For the CDR3, the DNA is TGTGCCAGCAGCCCCGCGGGGGCCGGGGAGCTGTTTTTT. Its translation is CASSPAGAGELFF.